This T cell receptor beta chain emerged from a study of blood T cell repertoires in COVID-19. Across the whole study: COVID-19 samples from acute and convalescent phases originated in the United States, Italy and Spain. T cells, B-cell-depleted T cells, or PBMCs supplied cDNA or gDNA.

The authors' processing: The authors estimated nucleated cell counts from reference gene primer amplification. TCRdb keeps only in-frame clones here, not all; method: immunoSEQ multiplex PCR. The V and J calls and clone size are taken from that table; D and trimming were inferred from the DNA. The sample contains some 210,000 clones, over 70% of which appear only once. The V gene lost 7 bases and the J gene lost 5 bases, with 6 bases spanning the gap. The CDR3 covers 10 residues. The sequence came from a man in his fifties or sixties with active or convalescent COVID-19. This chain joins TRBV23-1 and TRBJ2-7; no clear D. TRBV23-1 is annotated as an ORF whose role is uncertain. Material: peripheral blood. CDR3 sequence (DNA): TGCGCCAGCATTTGGCACGAGCAGTACTTC. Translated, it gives CASIWHEQYF.